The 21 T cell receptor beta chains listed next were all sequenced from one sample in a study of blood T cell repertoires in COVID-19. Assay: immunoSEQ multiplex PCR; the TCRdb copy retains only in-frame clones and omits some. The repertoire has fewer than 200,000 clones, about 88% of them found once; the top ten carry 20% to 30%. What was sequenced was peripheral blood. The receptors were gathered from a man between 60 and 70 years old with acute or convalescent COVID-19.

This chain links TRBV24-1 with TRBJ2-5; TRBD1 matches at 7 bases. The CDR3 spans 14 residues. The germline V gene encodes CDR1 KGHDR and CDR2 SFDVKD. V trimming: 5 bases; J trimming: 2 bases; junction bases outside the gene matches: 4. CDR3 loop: CATSAGTVQETQYF. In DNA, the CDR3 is TGTGCCACCAGTGCCGGGACAGTGCAAGAGACCCAGTACTTC.

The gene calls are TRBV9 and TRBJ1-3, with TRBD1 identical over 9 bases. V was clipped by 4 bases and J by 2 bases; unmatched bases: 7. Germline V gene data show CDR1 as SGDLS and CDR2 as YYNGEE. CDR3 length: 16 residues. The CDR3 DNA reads TGTGCCAGCAGCTTTACAGGGGGCGCCCCTGGAAACACCATATATTTT. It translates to CASSFTGGAPGNTIYF.

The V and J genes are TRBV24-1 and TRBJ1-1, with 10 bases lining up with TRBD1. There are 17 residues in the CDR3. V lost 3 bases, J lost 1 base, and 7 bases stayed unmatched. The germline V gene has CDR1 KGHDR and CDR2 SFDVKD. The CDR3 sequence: CATSDAGTGAGNTEAFF. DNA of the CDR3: TGTGCCACCAGTGATGCCGGGACAGGGGCCGGGAACACTGAAGCTTTCTTT.

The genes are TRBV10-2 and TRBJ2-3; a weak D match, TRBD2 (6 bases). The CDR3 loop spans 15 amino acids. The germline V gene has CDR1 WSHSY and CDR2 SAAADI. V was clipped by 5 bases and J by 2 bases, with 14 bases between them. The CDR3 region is CASSQGLGSTDTQYF. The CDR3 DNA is TGCGCCAGCAGTCAGGGACTGGGTTCCACAGATACGCAGTATTTT.

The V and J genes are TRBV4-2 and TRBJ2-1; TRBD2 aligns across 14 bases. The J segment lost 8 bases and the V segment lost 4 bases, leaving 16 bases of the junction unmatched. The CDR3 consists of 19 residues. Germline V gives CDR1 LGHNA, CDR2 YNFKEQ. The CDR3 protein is CASSPSQMTSGRVSDEQFF. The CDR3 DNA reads TGTGCCAGCAGCCCCTCCCAAATGACTAGCGGGAGGGTGTCCGATGAGCAGTTCTTC.

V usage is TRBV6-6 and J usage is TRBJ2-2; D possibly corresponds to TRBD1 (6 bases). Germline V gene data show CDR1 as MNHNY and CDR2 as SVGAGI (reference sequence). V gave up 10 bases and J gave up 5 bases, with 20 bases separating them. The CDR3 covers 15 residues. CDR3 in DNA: TGTGCCACCTCCCTTCAGGGGAGAGTAACCGGGGAGCTGTTTTTT. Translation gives CATSLQGRVTGELFF.

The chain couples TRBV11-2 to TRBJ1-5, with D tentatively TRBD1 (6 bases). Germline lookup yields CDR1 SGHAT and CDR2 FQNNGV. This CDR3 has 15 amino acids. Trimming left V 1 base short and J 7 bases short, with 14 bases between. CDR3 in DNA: TGTGCCAGCAGCTTAGGAACAGGGAGAGGGCAGCCCCAGCATTTT. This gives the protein CASSLGTGRGQPQHF.

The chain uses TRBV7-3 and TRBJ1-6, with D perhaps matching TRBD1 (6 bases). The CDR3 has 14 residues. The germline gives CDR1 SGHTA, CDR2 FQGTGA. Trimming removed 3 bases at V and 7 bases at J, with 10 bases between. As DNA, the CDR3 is TGTGCCAGCAGCTTCGGGACACTAAATTCACCCCTCCACTTT. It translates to CASSFGTLNSPLHF.

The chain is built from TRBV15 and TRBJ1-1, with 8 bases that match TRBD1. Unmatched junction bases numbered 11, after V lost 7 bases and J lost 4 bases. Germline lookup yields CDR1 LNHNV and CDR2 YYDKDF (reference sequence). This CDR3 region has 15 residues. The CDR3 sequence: CATIGSGGRGTEAFF. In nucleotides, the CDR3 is TGTGCCACCATAGGGTCAGGGGGCAGGGGCACTGAAGCTTTCTTT.

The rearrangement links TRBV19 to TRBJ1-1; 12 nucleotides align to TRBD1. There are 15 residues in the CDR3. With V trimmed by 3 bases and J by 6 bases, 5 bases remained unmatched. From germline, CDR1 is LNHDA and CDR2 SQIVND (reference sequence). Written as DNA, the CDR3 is TGTGCCAGTAGTATGGGGGACAGGGGGCGGCCTGAAGCTTTCTTT. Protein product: CASSMGDRGRPEAFF.

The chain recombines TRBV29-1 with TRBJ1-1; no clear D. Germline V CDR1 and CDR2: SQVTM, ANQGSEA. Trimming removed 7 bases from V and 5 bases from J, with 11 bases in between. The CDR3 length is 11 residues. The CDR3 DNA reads TGCAGCGCGGAGAGGGTTACTGAAGCTTTCTTT. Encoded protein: CSAERVTEAFF.

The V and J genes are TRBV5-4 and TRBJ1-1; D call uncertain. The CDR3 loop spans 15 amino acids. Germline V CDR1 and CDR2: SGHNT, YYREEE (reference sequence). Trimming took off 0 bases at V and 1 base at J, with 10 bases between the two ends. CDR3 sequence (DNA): TGTGCCAGCAGCTTGGAGGTGGGAGGGAACACTGAAGCTTTCTTT. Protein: CASSLEVGGNTEAFF. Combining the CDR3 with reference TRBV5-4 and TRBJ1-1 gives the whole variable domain ETGVTQSPTHLIKTRGQQVTLRCSSQSGHNTVSWYQQALGQGPQFIFQYYREEENGRGNFPPRFSGLQFPNYSSELNVNALELDDSALYLCASSLEVGGNTEAFFGQGTRLTVV.

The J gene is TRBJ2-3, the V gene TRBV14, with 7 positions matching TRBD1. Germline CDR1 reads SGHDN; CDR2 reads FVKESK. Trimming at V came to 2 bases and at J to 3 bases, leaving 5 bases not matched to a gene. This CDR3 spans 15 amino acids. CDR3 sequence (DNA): TGTGCCAGCAGCCAATTAGGGGGCGTAACAGATACGCAGTATTTT. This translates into CASSQLGGVTDTQYF. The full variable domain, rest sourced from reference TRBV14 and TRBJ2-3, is EAGVTQFPSHSVIEKGQTVTLRCDPISGHDNLYWYRRVMGKEIKFLLHFVKESKQDESGMPNNRFLAERTGGTYSTLKVQPAELEDSGVYFCASSQLGGVTDTQYFGPGTRLTVL.

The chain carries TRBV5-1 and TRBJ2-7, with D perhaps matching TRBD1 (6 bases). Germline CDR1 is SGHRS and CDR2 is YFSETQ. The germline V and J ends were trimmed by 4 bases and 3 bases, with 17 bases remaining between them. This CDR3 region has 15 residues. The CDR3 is CASSTDPGTLYEQYF. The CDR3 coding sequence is TGCGCCAGCAGCACGGACCCCGGGACACTCTACGAGCAGTACTTC.

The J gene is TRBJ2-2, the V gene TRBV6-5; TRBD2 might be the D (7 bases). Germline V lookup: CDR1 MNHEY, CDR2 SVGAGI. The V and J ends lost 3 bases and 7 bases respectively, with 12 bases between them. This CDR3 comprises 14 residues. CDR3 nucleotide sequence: TGTGCCAGCAGTTATCGGGGGGCGGTCGGGGAGCTGTTTTTT. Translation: CASSYRGAVGELFF.

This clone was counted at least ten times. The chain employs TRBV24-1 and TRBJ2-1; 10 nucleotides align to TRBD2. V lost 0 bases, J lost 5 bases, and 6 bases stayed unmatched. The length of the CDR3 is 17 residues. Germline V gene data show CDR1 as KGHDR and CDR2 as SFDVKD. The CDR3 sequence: CATSDLGIAGGNNEQFF. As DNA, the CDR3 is TGTGCCACCAGTGATTTGGGGATAGCGGGGGGCAACAATGAGCAGTTCTTC.

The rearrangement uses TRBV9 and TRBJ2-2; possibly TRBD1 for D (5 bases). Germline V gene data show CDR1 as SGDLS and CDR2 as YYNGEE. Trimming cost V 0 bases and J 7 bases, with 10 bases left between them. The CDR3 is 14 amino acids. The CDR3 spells CASSVEQAVGELFF. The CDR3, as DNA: TGTGCCAGCAGCGTAGAACAGGCGGTCGGGGAGCTGTTTTTT.

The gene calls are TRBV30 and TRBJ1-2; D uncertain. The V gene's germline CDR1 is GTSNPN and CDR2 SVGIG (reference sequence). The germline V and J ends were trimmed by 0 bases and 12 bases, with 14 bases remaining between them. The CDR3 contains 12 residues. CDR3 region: CAWSVPWRADTF. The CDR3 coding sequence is TGTGCCTGGAGTGTACCGTGGAGGGCAGACACCTTC.

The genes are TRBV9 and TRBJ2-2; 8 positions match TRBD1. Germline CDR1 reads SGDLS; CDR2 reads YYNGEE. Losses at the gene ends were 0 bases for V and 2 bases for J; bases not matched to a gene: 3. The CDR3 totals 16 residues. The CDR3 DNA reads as TGTGCCAGCAGCGTAGCTCAGGGGGCAAACACCGGGGAGCTGTTTTTT. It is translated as CASSVAQGANTGELFF.

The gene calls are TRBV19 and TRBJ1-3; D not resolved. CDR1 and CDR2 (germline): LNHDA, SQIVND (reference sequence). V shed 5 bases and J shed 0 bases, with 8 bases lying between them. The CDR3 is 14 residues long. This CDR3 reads CASSLEFSGNTIYF. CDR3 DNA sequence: TGTGCCAGTAGTTTGGAGTTCTCTGGAAACACCATATATTTT.

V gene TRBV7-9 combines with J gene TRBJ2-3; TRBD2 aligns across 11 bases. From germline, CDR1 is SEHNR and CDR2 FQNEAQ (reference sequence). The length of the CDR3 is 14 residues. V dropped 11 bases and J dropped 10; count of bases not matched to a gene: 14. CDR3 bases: TGTGCCCTGAAACTAGCGGGAGAGAGCCATGCGCAGTATTTT. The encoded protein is CALKLAGESHAQYF.